The T cell receptor beta chain under discussion was sequenced for a study of blood T cell repertoires in COVID-19 (dated by TCRdb to about 2020). Concerning the study at large: Samples from collaborators originated in the United States, Italy and Spain and spanned both the acute and convalescent phases of COVID-19. Subjects who had been exposed to COVID-19, were actively infected with it, or had recovered from it provided the deeply sampled blood TCRbeta repertoires that made up the dataset. The prospective study material was composed of cDNA or gDNA derived from T cells, B-cell-depleted T cells, or PBMCs. A freely available public database, intended as a resource for researchers studying the immune response to SARS-CoV-2, is where the repertoires were released. Where HLA class I and class II types were available, the types were taken from metadata supplied by the sample provider, not from assay-based typing. The samples were drawn from two sources: the first 160 participants of the ongoing ImmuneRACE study, and 950 to 1,500 subjects contributed by 6 global collaborators. A de-identified subject ID, COVID-19 status, age in years and sex were almost always included in the sample metadata.

Whole blood was collected in K2EDTA tubes by collaborating institutions according to the institutions' own protocols. Collaborator samples were shipped for TCRbeta analysis as frozen whole blood, isolated PBMCs, or DNA extracted from either sample type. From V the trimming removes 5 bases and from J it removes 1 base, while the gene matches leave 11 bases of the junction unaccounted for. Via the germline V gene, CDR1 is SGHAT and CDR2 FQNNGV. CDR3 length: 16 amino acids, cysteine to phenylalanine. The sequence is cut down to CDR3 DNA, 48 bases in frame from base 1. The investigation overall reported the following: Clinical and demographic metadata were provided uncurated, with the amount varying by source and participant.

About this clone itself: Its antigen specificity is not known. It has no much larger one-base neighbor in the sample; base qualities were not kept.

The immunoSEQ Assay, a bias-controlled multiplex PCR, was used to amplify TCRbeta CDR3 regions from genomic DNA. On the study's bioinformatics: Within the assay, amplification of reference gene primers was used to estimate how many nucleated cells each sample contained. Sequence reads were collapsed and filtered to measure the absolute abundance of every unique TCRbeta CDR3 rearrangement. Productive Simpson clonality was computed per sample as the square root of Simpson's diversity index over productive rearrangements. The table was pulled from immuneACCESS by TCRdb, which kept in-frame rearrangements only. Such tables lose some clones; where checked, under half of the loss comes from unresolved V genes, and the rest has no known cause. That table is the source of V, J and clone size, and D and trimming were worked out from the DNA. The sample table shows about 240,000 clones, and around 88% are seen once. The ten biggest clones cover 9% to 15% of the sample.

The chain uses TRBV11-2 and TRBJ2-7; TRBD1 lines up with 7 middle nucleotides. The TCR comes from an elderly man with acute or convalescent COVID-19. The sample comprised peripheral blood. The CDR3 corresponds to CASSRWTGLGSYEQYF. The DNA is TGTGCCAGCAGCAGATGGACAGGCCTTGGATCCTACGAGCAGTACTTC. When the CDR3 is completed using the reference TRBV11-2 and TRBJ2-7 genes on either side, the full variable domain is EAGVAQSPRYKIIEKRQSVAFWCNPISGHATLYWYQQILGQGPKLLIQFQNNGVVDDSQLPKDRFSAERLKGVDSTLKIQPAKLEDSAVYLCASSRWTGLGSYEQYFGPGTRLTVT.